Described below is a single TCR beta chain sequence and its context. Its specificity is not known. Clones were sequenced by immunoSEQ multiplex PCR, and TCRdb holds only the in-frame ones, with some missing. The table shows 65,000 to 95,000 clones, with more than 90% occurring only once. V lost 4 bases, J lost 5 bases, and 8 bases stayed unmatched. From germline, CDR1 is MGHRA and CDR2 YSYEKL. The CDR3 sequence is 15 residues long. This sample was included in a study of OX40 agonist ivuxolimab in advanced cancers. Whole-study context: While on treatment, patients had intravenous ivuxolimab at 0.01 to 10 mg/kg every 2 weeks.

Study-wide findings and caveats: Among the lowest peripheral clonal expansion occurred in 0.1-3.0 mg/kg partial responders.

The V gene is TRBV4-1, the J gene TRBJ1-2, with 9 bases matching TRBD1. Sequencing was performed on CD4+ or CD8+ T cells sorted from blood, taken in a trial of the OX40 agonist ivuxolimab. The clonotype originates from an adult with an advanced solid tumor such as melanoma, head and neck, liver or kidney cancer. CDR3 DNA: TGCGCCAGCAGCCTACCGGGACAGGGTGGGTATGGCTACACCTTC. Translating gives CASSLPGQGGYGYTF.